This TCR beta chain was sequenced during a study of OX40 agonist ivuxolimab in advanced cancers. Some clones are missing from TCRdb's copy, which holds only in-frame ones; the method was immunoSEQ multiplex PCR. The sample consists of about 75,000 clones, roughly 84% of them appearing once. The germline V and J ends were trimmed by 2 bases and 0 bases, with 17 bases remaining between them. CDR1 and CDR2 from the germline V gene are SGHDN and FVKESK. The CDR3 loop spans 17 amino acids. The clonotype originates from an adult with an advanced solid tumor such as melanoma, head and neck, liver or kidney cancer. Sequencing was performed on CD4+ or CD8+ T cells sorted from blood, taken in a trial of the OX40 agonist ivuxolimab. This chain uses TRBV14 with TRBJ2-7; D is possibly TRBD1 (6 bases). This CDR3 is CASSQMDSVRVSYEQYF. For the CDR3, the DNA is TGTGCCAGCAGCCAAATGGACAGTGTTCGGGTCTCCTACGAGCAGTACTTC.